This T cell receptor beta chain was recovered during a study of cytomegalovirus exposure and HLA in healthy donors (dated by TCRdb to about 2017). About the full investigation: According to a later analysis, one platform produced both the approximately 110 validation repertoires and the approximately 600 repertoires of the first cohort. High-throughput TCR immunosequencing, statistical association of individual TCRs with disease status, and machine learning were combined to predict cytomegalovirus infection status. The study aimed to test whether cataloging public T cell receptors could reveal signatures of past pathogen exposure. In addition to the first cohort of approximately 670 subjects, a separate validation cohort of approximately 130 different subjects was used.

Donors formed part of the validation cohort, which comprised about 120 subjects and was distinct from the first cohort of under 850 subjects. Libraries were made using the immunoSEQ multiplex PCR assay. Regarding the original processing steps: A statistical classification framework was developed to diagnose cytomegalovirus status using the catalog of TCR beta chain sequences. TCRdb stores this immuneACCESS table with in-frame sequences only. Part of the clones is absent; in the studies checked, under half of the shortfall reflects unresolved V genes, and no reason is known for the rest. V, J and clone size are taken as reported in that table, and D and trimming were inferred from the DNA itself. The sample contains approximately 180,000 clones, roughly 86% of them found a single time. Less than 3.5% of the sample comes from the top ten. To note about this clone: It lacks a known antigen. Nothing much larger sits one base from this clone, and base qualities are not available.

The paper as a whole reports these results and caveats: Across donors, most TCR sequences were observed very rarely, whereas some public TCRs were present in many individuals. It was suggested by the authors that the approach could potentially be generalized to other disease states and immunological phenotypes. A later analysis had no HLA typing for the validation cohort, so co-occurrence there was scored across all 130 or so repertoires. In vitro tests confirmed that a few of the cytomegalovirus-associated TCR beta chains recognize cytomegalovirus antigens. The study gave a list of 150 to 200 TCR beta chains associated with cytomegalovirus. The classifier was reported to diagnose cytomegalovirus status with high specificity and sensitivity in both the original and validation cohorts. Of the cluster scores, about 94% were above 0 in a later analysis, which found that TCRs clustered in the first cohort also tended to co-occur in the 120 validation repertoires.

The source of this sequence is a man aged 18-30 years in good health and CMV-seropositive. Specimen: PBMCs.

Read as DNA, the sequence is TGTGCCAGCAGATTAGACAGGGGGTCCTACGAGCAGTACTTC. It specifies CASRLDRGSYEQYF. The chain is made from TRBV6-5 and TRBJ2-7, with TRBD1 identical over 9 junction bases. Counted from cysteine to phenylalanine, this CDR3 has 14 amino acids. The entry retains the CDR3 DNA only, 42 bases that are in frame from base 1. The germline V gene encodes CDR1 MNHEY and CDR2 SVGAGI. From V the trimming removes 6 bases and from J it removes 1 base, while the gene matches leave 4 bases of the junction unaccounted for.